The 16 T cell receptor beta chains reported below all come from one sample, sequenced in a study of Graves' ophthalmopathy and Graves' hyperthyroidism (dated by TCRdb to the late 2010s). The sequencer listed for this sample is Illumina HiSeq 2000. TCR beta CDR3 regions were amplified from RNA transcripts for repertoire sequencing. HTBI primers and the Qiagen OneStep RT-PCR kit were used in a first-round RT-PCR, which was followed by a second-round multiplex PCR, size selection and purification. In-frame beta chains were kept once TCRdb had trimmed the public reads at Q25 with fastp and called clones with MiXCR. CDR3 protein duplicates are merged, each entry listing the most common genes and DNA. The sample profile shows about 1.1 million distinct CDR3 sequences; about 35% of them were found once. The ten most abundant clones make up over 8.5% of the sample. Sequencing used peripheral blood or thyroid tissue (not recorded which). The source of these receptors is an adult man with Graves' hyperthyroidism.

This clonotype was picked up a small number of times. The chain combines TRBV9 with TRBJ2-2, with D possibly matching TRBD1 (5 bases). Germline CDR1 is SGDLS and CDR2 is YYNGEE. V lost 3 bases to trimming and J lost 4 bases, with 16 bases between them. The CDR3 covers 16 residues. The CDR3 DNA sequence: TGTGCCAGCAGCGAGTCAGGGATAGTCGGCACCGGGGAGCTGTTTTTT. Translated, it gives CASSESGIVGTGELFF. The full variable domain, with the rest looked up from reference TRBV9 and TRBJ2-2, is DSGVTQTPKHLITATGQRVTLRCSPRSGDLSVYWYQQSLDQGLQFLIQYYNGEERAKGNILERFSAQQFPDLHSELNLSSLELGDSALYFCASSESGIVGTGELFFGEGSRLTVL.

This clonotype was recorded at least ten times. The J gene is TRBJ1-6, the V gene TRBV4-1, with 8 bases matching TRBD1. The CDR3 totals 14 residues. From germline, CDR1 is MGHRA and CDR2 YSYEKL. With 8 bases clipped from V and 7 bases from J, the junction kept 7 bases outside the gene matches. Here the CDR3 reads CASVGQVQNSPLHF. In DNA form, the CDR3 reads TGCGCCAGCGTGGGACAGGTCCAGAATTCACCCCTCCACTTT.

In its sample, this clonotype was seen a few times. V gene TRBV20-1 combines with J gene TRBJ2-7; 8 bases are shared with TRBD1. CDR3 length: 14 residues. J gave up 0 bases and V 5 bases, and 6 bases lay outside the gene matches. The germline gives CDR1 DFQATT, CDR2 SNEGSKA (reference sequence). The CDR3 DNA reads TGCAGTGCTGCCGGGACAGGAAGCTCCTACGAGCAGTACTTC. It specifies CSAAGTGSSYEQYF.

This clonotype was seen a few times. The rearrangement joins TRBV6-5 to TRBJ2-5; D unclear. The germline gives CDR1 MNHEY, CDR2 SVGAGI. V shed 2 bases and J shed 2 bases, with 12 bases lying between them. CDR3 length equals 15 residues. The CDR3 DNA sequence: TGTGCCAGCAGTTACACTTTAGCAGAACAAGAGACCCAGTACTTC. Its translation is CASSYTLAEQETQYF.

Only a few counts were recorded for this clonotype. V gene TRBV11-2 combines with J gene TRBJ2-7; TRBD1 agrees at 8 bases. The CDR3 runs to 16 residues. Germline V CDR1 and CDR2: SGHAT, FQNNGV. J lost 4 bases, V lost 0 bases, and 8 bases had no gene match. The CDR3 nucleotides read TGTGCCAGCAGCTTAGATCTACAGGGGGGCCGTTACGAGCAGTACTTC. Protein product: CASSLDLQGGRYEQYF.

This clonotype was detected a few times. The rearrangement links TRBV20-1 to TRBJ1-2; no definite D call. Trimming shortened V by 5 bases and J by 6 bases, and 13 bases separated the two germline ends. Germline CDR1 DFQATT, CDR2 SNEGSKA (reference sequence). This CDR3 contains 12 residues. The DNA for the CDR3 is TGCAGTGCTGGACTATTAGAGGATGGCTACACCTTC. It specifies CSAGLLEDGYTF.

This clonotype was picked up one time. J is TRBJ2-7 and V is TRBV29-1, with 9 bases fitting TRBD1. Germline lookup yields CDR1 SQVTM and CDR2 ANQGSEA. This CDR3 has 12 amino acids. Trimming took 5 bases from V and 2 from J; bases not matched to a gene: 1. The CDR3 protein is CSVWTGAYEQYF. The CDR3 nucleotides read TGCAGCGTTTGGACAGGGGCCTACGAGCAGTACTTC.

The chain joins TRBV9 to TRBJ2-7; TRBD1 matches at 11 bases. Germline trimming cut 3 bases from V and 4 bases from J; bases unmatched to any gene: 9. The germline gives CDR1 SGDLS, CDR2 YYNGEE. CDR3 length: 16 residues. The CDR3 coding sequence is TGTGCCAGCAGCGCGGGGGCCGGGACAGGGGGGTACGAGCAGTACTTC. Translating gives CASSAGAGTGGYEQYF.

This clonotype was seen repeatedly, ten times or more. The chain recombines TRBV7-2 with TRBJ2-7; no reliable D call. Germline CDR1 and CDR2: SGHTA and FQGNSA. V shed 3 bases and J shed 3 bases, with 6 bases lying between them. This CDR3 spans 12 amino acids. CDR3 loop: CASSLSHYEQYF. CDR3 nucleotide sequence: TGTGCCAGCAGCTTGTCTCACTACGAGCAGTACTTC.

V and J are TRBV10-3 and TRBJ1-1; no definite D call. The ends were cut back, 10 bases at V and 3 bases at J, with 3 bases in the middle. This CDR3 region has 9 residues. From germline, CDR1 is ENHRY and CDR2 SYGVKD. The CDR3 DNA is TGTGCCACCCACACTGAAGCTTTCTTT. It yields the protein CATHTEAFF.

V gene TRBV15 combines with J gene TRBJ2-7; D remains unclear. CDR3 length: 13 residues. V lost 3 bases, J lost 6 bases, and 12 bases lay in between. Germline CDR1 reads LNHNV; CDR2 reads YYDKDF (reference sequence). The CDR3 nucleotides read TGTGCCACCAGCAGGGTGGGTTTTAGCGAGCAGTACTTC. This codes for CATSRVGFSEQYF.

The CDR3 region has the DNA TGTGCCAGCAGCCTAGGAGGGACAGGGGGTGGCAATCAGCCCCAGCATTTT. Protein sequence: CASSLGGTGGGNQPQHF. The V gene is TRBV11-2, the J gene TRBJ1-5, with 11 bases matching TRBD1. The V segment lost 5 bases and the J segment 2 bases; nucleotides outside the gene matches: 8. The length of the CDR3 is 17 residues. CDR1 and CDR2 (germline): SGHAT, FQNNGV.

Of note for this clonotype: At one of its ends the junction is not consistent with the germline gene, which may arise from a read error. The chain recombines TRBV2 with TRBJ1-1; D is unclear. The CDR3 has 11 amino acids. Per germline, CDR1 SNHLY and CDR2 FYNNEI. The CDR3 DNA is TGTGCCAGCATGGTGGCGACTGGAGCTTTCTTT. Its protein product is CASMVATGAFF.

This clonotype came up many times. The chain recombines TRBV10-1 with TRBJ1-6, with a possible D match to TRBD1 (5 bases). Deletions cut 4 bases from V and 12 bases from J, with 10 bases between. The length of the CDR3 is 12 residues. Germline loops: CDR1 WNHNN, CDR2 SYGVQD (reference sequence). CDR3 nucleotide sequence: TGCGCCAGCAGTGGGGGCGACGGACCCCTCCACTTT. This sequence encodes CASSGGDGPLHF.

The chain recombines TRBV5-1 with TRBJ1-1; D may be TRBD1 (5 bases). CDR1 and CDR2 from the germline V gene are SGHRS and YFSETQ. V lost 5 bases and J lost 1, with 18 bases in between. There are 16 residues in the CDR3. This CDR3 is CASSLVWGRENTEAFF. For the CDR3, the DNA is TGCGCCAGCAGTTTAGTTTGGGGGAGGGAGAACACTGAAGCTTTCTTT.

The V call is TRBV30, the J call TRBJ1-1; maybe TRBD1 (6 bases). The V gene lost 1 base and the J gene lost 0 bases, with 12 bases spanning the gap. The CDR3 is made up of 15 amino acids. The V gene's germline CDR1 is GTSNPN and CDR2 SVGIG (reference sequence). The CDR3, as DNA: TGTGCCTGGAGTGGAGGACAGACGTTGAACACTGAAGCTTTCTTT. This codes for CAWSGGQTLNTEAFF. The complete variable domain, with remaining parts taken from reference TRBV30 and TRBJ1-1, reads SQTIHQWPATLVQPVGSPLSLECTVEGTSNPNLYWYRQAAGRGLQLLFYSVGIGQISSEVPQNLSASRPQDRQFILSSKKLLLSDSGFYLCAWSGGQTLNTEAFFGQGTRLTVV.